The 20 T cell receptor beta chains in this list originate from one sample, sequenced in a study of a mutant IDH1 vaccine in newly diagnosed glioma. The time point is: baseline, week 1 (first vaccination visit). Indicated treatment: pre-vaccination baseline after standard-of-care therapy. Only in-frame clones appear in the TCRdb table, and some are missing; sequencing was by immunoSEQ multiplex PCR. The table has more than 50,000 clones, 80% to 90% seen once. The material sequenced was PBMCs, taken from a glioma patient treated with radiotherapy, temozolomide or both. The source is a man aged 25 to 40 with glioma.

The chain employs TRBV7-2 and TRBJ1-2; D call uncertain. The CDR3 covers 13 residues. Deletions cut 1 base from V and 3 bases from J, with 6 bases between. Germline CDR1 is SGHTA and CDR2 is FQGNSA. The CDR3 DNA follows: TGTGCCAGCAGCTTAGGTCCGGACTATGGCTACACCTTC. Protein sequence: CASSLGPDYGYTF.

The chain links TRBV2 to TRBJ2-7; 9 bases fit TRBD1. This CDR3 is 14 amino acids long. CDR1 SNHLY and CDR2 FYNNEI come from the germline V gene. The junction had 0 bases not matched to a gene; V was cut back by 1 base and J by 2 bases. In DNA, the CDR3 is TGTGCCAGCAGTGAAGGGACAGGGGCCTACGAGCAGTACTTC. As protein: CASSEGTGAYEQYF.

Regarding this clone: The same CDR3 also results from other DNA sequences found in this sample. The V and J genes are TRBV18 and TRBJ2-5; D possibly corresponds to TRBD1 (5 bases). V dropped 3 bases and J dropped 5 bases, with 7 bases sitting between them. Germline lookup yields CDR1 KGHSH and CDR2 LQKENI. The CDR3 extends over 12 amino acids. CDR3 bases: TGTGCCAGCTCACCGGGGCGGGAGACCCAGTACTTC. It codes for CASSPGRETQYF.

The genes are TRBV2 and TRBJ2-7; 13 bases line up with TRBD2. The CDR3 is made up of 15 amino acids. Trimming removed 8 bases from V and 5 bases from J; junction bases left unmatched: 9. Germline V gives CDR1 SNHLY, CDR2 FYNNEI. The DNA for the CDR3 is TGTGCCAGCCTAATGGGACTAGCGGGGATCGACGAGCAGTACTTC. This sequence encodes CASLMGLAGIDEQYF.

Comments on this clone: Germline and junction disagree at one end, which may indicate a read error. V gene TRBV13 combines with J gene TRBJ1-1; 7 bases align to TRBD1. The CDR3 loop spans 16 amino acids. Germline V gives CDR1 PRHDT, CDR2 FYEKMQ (reference sequence). CDR3 sequence (DNA): TGTGCCAGCAGCGTAGGGACAGCGGGAATGAACACTGAAGCTTTCTTT. It specifies CASSVGTAGMNTEAFF.

The chain carries TRBV6-1 and TRBJ2-2; D might be TRBD1 (6 bases). CDR3 length equals 19 residues. Looked up from germline, CDR1 is MNHNS and CDR2 is SASEGT. Trimming took off 3 bases at V and 6 bases at J, with 26 bases between the two ends. CDR3 DNA: TGTGCCAGCAGTGATCACGGACAGCCGCTCCTAGTATTGGCCGGGGAGCTGTTTTTT. Translated, it gives CASSDHGQPLLVLAGELFF.

The V call is TRBV9, the J call TRBJ2-3; no reliable D call. Trimming cost V 4 bases and J 2 bases, with 14 bases left between them. The germline V gene encodes CDR1 SGDLS and CDR2 YYNGEE. CDR3 size: 15 residues. The CDR3 reads CASSYYPEPTDTQYF. CDR3 nucleotide sequence: TGTGCCAGCAGCTATTATCCAGAGCCCACAGATACGCAGTATTTT. Complete variable domain (other parts from reference TRBV9 and TRBJ2-3): DSGVTQTPKHLITATGQRVTLRCSPRSGDLSVYWYQQSLDQGLQFLIQYYNGEERAKGNILERFSAQQFPDLHSELNLSSLELGDSALYFCASSYYPEPTDTQYFGPGTRLTVL.

This chain uses TRBV6-1 with TRBJ1-4; a weak D match, TRBD1 (5 bases). Germline-derived CDR1 and CDR2 are MNHNS and SASEGT. Trimming took 2 bases from V and 8 from J, leaving 18 bases between them. CDR3 size: 16 residues. CDR3 in amino acids: CASSEPPGQHGEKLFF. CDR3 bases: TGTGCCAGCAGTGAACCCCCGGGGCAGCATGGGGAAAAACTGTTTTTT.

A single count supports this clone. The gene calls are TRBV7-9 and TRBJ2-2, with D uncertain. V lost 3 bases and J lost 6, with 8 bases in between. This CDR3 has 13 amino acids. Germline-derived CDR1 and CDR2 are SEHNR and FQNEAQ (reference sequence). The CDR3 coding sequence is TGTGCCAGCAGCTTCGCGGCGGCCGGGGAGCTGTTTTTT. As protein: CASSFAAAGELFF.

The table lists this clone with a few counts. V gene TRBV6-5 combines with J gene TRBJ1-1; D is undetermined. Trimming left V 2 bases short and J 11 bases short, with 18 bases between. The CDR3 runs to 14 residues. Germline V gives CDR1 MNHEY, CDR2 SVGAGI. This CDR3 reads CASSYIARLPWAFF. The CDR3 DNA is TGTGCCAGCAGTTACATAGCCCGGCTGCCTTGGGCTTTCTTT.

The chain links TRBV28 to TRBJ1-2; maybe TRBD1 (6 bases). CDR3 length: 12 residues. Germline loops: CDR1 MDHEN, CDR2 SYDVKM. With 2 bases removed from V and 5 bases from J, the gap between germline ends came to 6 bases. CDR3 amino acids: CASSLRGYGYTF. The DNA of the CDR3 is TGTGCCAGCAGTTTAAGGGGGTATGGCTACACCTTC.

Only one count was recorded for this clone. The rearrangement uses TRBV9 and TRBJ2-3; D is possibly TRBD2 (7 bases). V was trimmed by 1 base and J by 1 base, leaving 16 bases between them. Germline lookup yields CDR1 SGDLS and CDR2 YYNGEE. This CDR3 is built from 17 residues. The CDR3 region is CASSVKETGGRTDTQYF. CDR3 in DNA: TGTGCCAGCAGCGTAAAGGAGACGGGGGGCCGCACAGATACGCAGTATTTT.

The rearrangement links TRBV21-1 to TRBJ2-3; the table's TRBD1 call for D was not verified on the DNA. TRBV21-1 is termed a pseudogene. The CDR3 has 15 amino acids. CDR3 sequence (DNA): TGTGCCAGCAGCAAAGCAGGCAGGGTAAAAGATACGCAGTATTTT. This sequence encodes CASSKAGRVKDTQYF.

The CDR3 region is CASSQGNGGPDNEQFF. The CDR3 region has the DNA TGTGCCAGCAGCCAAGGAAACGGGGGGCCTGACAATGAGCAGTTCTTC. This chain links TRBV4-2 with TRBJ2-1, with D tentatively TRBD2 (7 bases). Deletions cut 1 base from V and 5 bases from J, with 15 bases between. The germline V gene has CDR1 LGHNA and CDR2 YNFKEQ. This CDR3 region has 16 residues.

The chain recombines TRBV19 with TRBJ1-6; 7 bases map to TRBD1. The CDR3 extends over 16 amino acids. The germline V gene encodes CDR1 LNHDA and CDR2 SQIVND (reference sequence). With V trimmed by 7 bases and J by 5 bases, 11 bases remained unmatched. Here the CDR3 DNA reads TGTGCCAGTACCAACCCCGGGACAGCAAATAATTCACCCCTCCACTTT. Translating it yields CASTNPGTANNSPLHF.

The CDR3: CASRAGGTGGWEQYF. In DNA form, the CDR3 reads TGTGCCAGCCGTGCTGGGGGGACAGGGGGTTGGGAGCAGTACTTC. The chain uses TRBV7-8 and TRBJ2-7, with TRBD1 identical over 11 bases. The CDR3 is 15 residues long. J gave up 7 bases and V 8 bases, and 13 bases lay outside the gene matches. Germline CDR1 is SGHVS and CDR2 is FQNEAQ.

The rearrangement uses TRBV27 and TRBJ2-3; D might be TRBD2 (6 bases). CDR1 is MNHEY, CDR2 SMNVEV, per germline (reference sequence). V dropped 4 bases and J dropped 5 bases, with 10 bases sitting between them. CDR3 length: 13 amino acids. CDR3 in DNA: TGTGCCAGCAGTTCAAACGGGGGAGATACGCAGTATTTT. Protein: CASSSNGGDTQYF.

This clone has more than one count but fewer than ten. The chain combines TRBV4-1 with TRBJ2-3, with unresolved D. CDR1 is MGHRA and CDR2 is YSYEKL in the germline V gene. The CDR3 length is 14 residues. Trimming cost V 2 bases and J 6 bases, with 12 bases left between them. The CDR3 loop is CASSQRMGADTQYF. The CDR3 nucleotides are TGCGCCAGCAGCCAAAGAATGGGCGCGGATACGCAGTATTTT.

This clone was observed once. J is TRBJ1-2 and V is TRBV19; 9 bases map to TRBD1. V was pared by 3 bases and J by 6 bases, with 8 bases of the junction left unmatched. The CDR3 is 15 residues long. Germline V gene data show CDR1 as LNHDA and CDR2 as SQIVND (reference sequence). CDR3 sequence (DNA): TGTGCCAGTAGTATGCCTCCCGGGACAGGGAATGGCTACACCTTC. This translates into CASSMPPGTGNGYTF.

The CDR3 DNA reads TGCAGCGTTGCCGGGGCCGGAGAGACCCAGTACTTC. It codes for CSVAGAGETQYF. The chain combines TRBV29-1 with TRBJ2-5, with D possibly called TRBD1 or TRBD2 (5 bases each). This CDR3 contains 12 residues. Trimming took off 4 bases at V and 4 bases at J, with 10 bases between the two ends. Germline V gene lookup returns CDR1 SQVTM and CDR2 ANQGSEA.